This paragraph reports one TCR beta chain. Germline-derived CDR1 and CDR2 are SQVTM and ANQGSEA. The CDR3 has 15 residues. V gave up 0 bases and J gave up 0 bases; unmatched junction bases: 5. This sample was taken from a study of cytomegalovirus exposure and HLA in healthy donors. Profiled with immunoSEQ multiplex PCR; TCRdb holds only in-frame clones, not every one. Of over 200,000 clones in the sample, 87% were seen once. This chain connects TRBV29-1 to TRBJ2-7; 7 nucleotides line up with TRBD1. Sequencing used PBMCs. The sequence came from a woman younger than 35 in good health and CMV-seropositive. CDR3 sequence (DNA): TGCAGCGTTGAAGATCAGGACAGGAGCTCCTACGAGCAGTACTTC. Translating gives CSVEDQDRSSYEQYF.